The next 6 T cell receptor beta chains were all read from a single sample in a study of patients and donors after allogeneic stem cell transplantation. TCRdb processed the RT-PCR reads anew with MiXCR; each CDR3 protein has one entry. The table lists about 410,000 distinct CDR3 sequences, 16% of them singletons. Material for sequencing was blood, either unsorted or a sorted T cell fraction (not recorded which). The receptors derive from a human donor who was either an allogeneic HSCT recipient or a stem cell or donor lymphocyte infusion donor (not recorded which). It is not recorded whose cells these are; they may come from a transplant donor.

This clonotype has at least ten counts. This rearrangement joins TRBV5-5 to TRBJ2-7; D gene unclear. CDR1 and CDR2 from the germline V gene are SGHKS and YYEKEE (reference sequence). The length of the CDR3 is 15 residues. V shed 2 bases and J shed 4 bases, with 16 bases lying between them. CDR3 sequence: CASSLGPDLPYEQYF. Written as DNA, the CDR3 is TGTGCCAGCAGCTTAGGACCCGACCTACCGTACGAGCAGTACTTC.

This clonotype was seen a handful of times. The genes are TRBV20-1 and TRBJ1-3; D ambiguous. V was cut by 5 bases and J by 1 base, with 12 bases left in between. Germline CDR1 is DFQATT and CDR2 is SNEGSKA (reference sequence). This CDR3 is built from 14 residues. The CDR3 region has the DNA TGCAGTGCTCCCGGACTAGGGTCTGGAAACACCATATATTTT. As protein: CSAPGLGSGNTIYF.

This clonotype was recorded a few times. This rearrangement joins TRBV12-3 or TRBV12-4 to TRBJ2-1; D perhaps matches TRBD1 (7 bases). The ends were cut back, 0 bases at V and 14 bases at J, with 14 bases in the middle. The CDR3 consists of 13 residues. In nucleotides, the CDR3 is TGTGCCAGCAGTTTAGCACGGGGGCAGGGGGAGTTCTTC. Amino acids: CASSLARGQGEFF.

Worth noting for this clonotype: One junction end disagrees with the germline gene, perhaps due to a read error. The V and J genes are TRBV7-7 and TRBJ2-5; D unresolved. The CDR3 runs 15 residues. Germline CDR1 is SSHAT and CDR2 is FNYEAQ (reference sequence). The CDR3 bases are TGTGCTAGCAGTCCCCGTGGGTGGGTAGAAGAGACCCAGTACTTC. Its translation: CASSPRGWVEETQYF.

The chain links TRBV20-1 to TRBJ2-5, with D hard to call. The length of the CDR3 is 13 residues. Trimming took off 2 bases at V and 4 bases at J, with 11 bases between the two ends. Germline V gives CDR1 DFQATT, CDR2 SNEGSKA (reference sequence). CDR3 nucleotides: TGCAGTGCTAGACCACCGACAAGAGAGACCCAGTACTTC. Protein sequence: CSARPPTRETQYF.

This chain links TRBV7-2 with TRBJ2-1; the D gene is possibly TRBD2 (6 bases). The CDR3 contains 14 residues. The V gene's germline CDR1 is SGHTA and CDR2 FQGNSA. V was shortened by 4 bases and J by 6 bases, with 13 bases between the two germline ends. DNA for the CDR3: TGTGCCAGCAGCTCCTGGCGGGGTGGCAATGAGCAGTTCTTC. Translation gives CASSSWRGGNEQFF.